This TCR beta chain emerged from a study of T cells in Graves' hyperthyroidism and ophthalmopathy (dated by TCRdb to between 2017 and 2020). Regarding the complete study: Peripheral blood samples were taken at the time of initial diagnosis, prior to any treatment. The approximately 97 discovery patients were randomly divided into training and test sets at a 7:3 ratio. Once sampling was done, hyperthyroidism patients were given methimazole at a starting dose of 30 mg daily, whereas ophthalmopathy patients were given high-dose intravenous methylprednisolone. To identify TCR V-J signatures that set the groups apart, the researchers used a discovery cohort of about a hundred patients, made up of some 41 with Graves' ophthalmopathy and some 58 with stable Graves' hyperthyroidism. Thyroid tissue and blood T-cell repertoires from about six Graves' hyperthyroidism patients were also compared in the study. Whether ophthalmopathy could be predicted prospectively was tested in an independent validation cohort made up of under 20 hyperthyroidism patients plus 17 patients who later progressed to ophthalmopathy. The paper describes TCR Vbeta CDR3 sequencing of around 130 peripheral blood samples, made up of around 41 ophthalmopathy patients, roughly 80 hyperthyroidism patients and about 17 progressor patients. Overall results and qualifications from the work: No statistical method was used to fix the sample size in advance, and group allocation was not hidden from the investigators. During validation, the model predicted progression to ophthalmopathy a median of about 6.3 months ahead of onset, with approximately 70% sensitivity and under 85% specificity. In cross-validation, a model built on a 13 V-J signature told ophthalmopathy apart from stable hyperthyroidism with roughly 87% sensitivity and around 81% specificity, and in testing the same model reached 80%/75%. Most expanded thyroid clonotypes (frequency above 0.001) were also detected in blood, a finding suggesting that blood repertoires may reflect thyroid immune responses.

This clonotype has just a few counts. The target of this receptor is not known. Base qualities are not at hand, and no much larger clone is one base apart. TCR beta CDR3 regions were amplified from RNA transcripts. For the first round of RT-PCR on the TCR CDR3, the HTBI primer set was used together with the Qiagen OneStep RT-PCR kit. A second multiplex PCR round built the libraries, followed by size selection and purification. Paired-end sequencing of the libraries was performed with 100 bp reads on an Illumina HiSeq2000. For the original study's pipeline: SOAPnuke was used to process the raw data, removing reads that contained adapters or uncalled bases, had a mean Phred below 15, or lacked an exact match to the constant primer or identifier. High-quality paired reads were merged with COPE v1.2.5, and unique nucleotide sequences were defined as clonotypes. Clonotypes were aligned to IMGT TRBV, TRBD and TRBJ reference segments using MiTCR v1.1. Only V-J combinations with frequency above 0.0001, covering 99% to 99.2% of repertoires, were analysed. The TCS score was defined as F50 (clonal expansion) divided by E x V (chaos), with BLOSUM62-based TCRdist calculated between CDR3 peptides within each V-J. Welch's t-statistics and random forest reduced 500 to 550 V-J features to some 14, which were used in a naive Bayes classifier (R e1071). TCRdb redid the processing of the public reads, applying fastp at Q25 and MiXCR, and retained in-frame beta chains. Every entry covers one CDR3 protein and lists the most common genes and DNA from its rows. These V and J calls rely on TCRdb rather than the paper's analysis. The sample table contains roughly 700,000 distinct CDR3 sequences; only one count was recorded for 12% to 15% of them. More than 8.5% of the sample belongs to the ten largest clones.

Stable Graves' hyperthyroidism was defined as the absence of progression to ophthalmopathy over 18 months of follow-up. The hyperthyroidism patients were between 18 and 65 years old and newly diagnosed, with a disease duration of less than 2 months. Any patient with an uncontrolled infection, another autoimmune disease, pregnancy or lactation was excluded. Clinical symptoms, serum thyroxine and TRAb, thyroid ultrasound, and orbital computed tomography formed the basis for the diagnoses. Ficoll-Paque density gradient centrifugation was used to isolate PBMCs from around 10 ml of fresh peripheral blood. Total RNA was extracted using Trizol reagent, and RNA quality was assessed on an Agilent 2100 Bioanalyzer. This receptor was taken from a woman aged 18-29 years with Graves' hyperthyroidism. The sample comprised blood.

The base sequence is TGTGCCAGCAGCTTCTCGACCCTTACGGGGAACACTGAAGCTTTCTTT. This codes for CASSFSTLTGNTEAFF. The rearrangement combines TRBV5-8 with TRBJ1-1, with no D gene named confidently. CDR1 is given as SGHTS and CDR2 as YDEGEE, both from the germline V gene. V was cut back by 2 bases and J by 1 base, leaving a gap of 15 bases between them. The CDR3 numbers 16 residues from cysteine through phenylalanine. Of the read, only the CDR3 DNA is kept; its 48 bases are in frame from base 1. The full variable domain, with segments outside the CDR3 supplied by the reference TRBV5-8 and TRBJ1-1 proteins, appears as EAGVTQSPTHLIKTRGQQATLRCSPISGHTSVYWYQQALGLGLQFLLWYDEGEERNRGNFPPRFSGRQFPNYSSELNVNALELEDSALYLCASSFSTLTGNTEAFFGQGTRLTVV.